These T cell receptor beta chains were read from a single sample in a study of CD8 T cells in Susac syndrome. TCRdb itself ran the immunoSEQ multiplex PCR reads through MiXCR, one entry per CDR3 protein. The sample includes about 180,000 distinct CDR3 sequences, roughly 95% of them seen just once. Sequenced sample: CD4+ T cells from PBMCs. These TCRs come from a human donor with Susac syndrome. CDR3s include the opening cysteine and the closing phenylalanine or tryptophan. D genes are given only for firm matches.

d_call j_call v_call cdr3_nt cdr3_aa
TRBD1 TRBJ2-7 TRBV2 TGTGCCAGCAGTTCAGACCGGGACAGGGACGAGCAGTACTTC CASSSDRDRDEQYF
TRBD2 TRBJ2-7 TRBV27 TGTGCCAGCAGTCGTAGACTAGCGGGAGGCTACGAGCAGTACTTC CASSRRLAGGYEQYF
NA TRBJ2-5 TRBV18 TGTGCCAGCTCACACCCAGGCCGCCAAGAGACCCAGTACTTC CASSHPGRQETQYF
TRBD1 TRBJ1-6 TRBV20-1 TGCAGTGTTCAACCCAGGGGGTGGAATTCACCCCTCCACTTT CSVQPRGWNSPLHF
NA TRBJ1-1 TRBV6-2/TRBV6-3 TGTGCCAGCAGTTACATCGTTGCCCGGGAGAACACTGAAGCTTTCTTT CASSYIVARENTEAFF
NA TRBJ2-5 TRBV4-3 TGCGCCAGCGCTGGGGGCCGAAGGGAGACCCAGTACTTC CASAGGRRETQYF
TRBD1 TRBJ2-1 TRBV7-2 TGTGCCAGCAGCTTAGACAGGGGTTCCTACAATGAGCAGTTCTTC CASSLDRGSYNEQFF
NA TRBJ2-4 TRBV21-1 TGTGCCAGCAGCGAAAAAAAGGACCAGCTCAAAAACATTCAGTACTTC CASSEKKDQLKNIQYF
NA TRBJ1-2 TRBV15 TGTGCCACCAGCAGAGGGGCAGGGGAGGATGACTATGGCTACACCTTC CATSRGAGEDDYGYTF
TRBD1 TRBJ2-1 TRBV29-1 TGCAGCGTTGAAGCCAATACAGGGGTAGCTGGAAATGAGCAGTTCTTC CSVEANTGVAGNEQFF
TRBD1 TRBJ1-3 TRBV4-1 TGCGCCAGCAGCCACACAGGGGCTCCGGGAAACACCATATATTTT CASSHTGAPGNTIYF
TRBD2 TRBJ2-1 TRBV7-9 TGTGCCAGCACCCAGGACGGGGGGAACTACAATGAGCAGTTCTTC CASTQDGGNYNEQFF
NA TRBJ2-7 TRBV29-1 TGCAGCGTTGACAAGTGGGGGCGGAACGAGCAGTACTTC CSVDKWGRNEQYF
NA TRBJ2-1 TRBV2 TGTGCCAGCAGAGGGGGCTTGGCGGGGGGACCCAGCTCCTACAATGAGCAGTTCTTC CASRGGLAGGPSSYNEQFF
NA TRBJ1-1 TRBV7-9 TGTGCCAGCAGCCAAGGGAACATGAACACTGAAGCTTTCTTT CASSQGNMNTEAFF
TRBD2 TRBJ2-3 TRBV18 TGTGCCAGCTCACCACCGTCTAGCGGACGCACAGATACGCAGTATTTT CASSPPSSGRTDTQYF
NA TRBJ2-1 TRBV4-3 TGCGCCAGCAGCCATCAAACGGCGGATGAGCAGTTCTTC CASSHQTADEQFF